A single T cell receptor beta chain is shown here with its context. The antigen remains undetermined. Each CDR3 protein is one row after TCRdb ran MiXCR on the reads. The sample consists of roughly 60,000 distinct CDR3 sequences, approximately 36% of them appearing once. The CDR3 covers 14 residues. V lost 1 base and J lost 8, with 14 bases in between. The sample originates from a study of T cell repertoires in cytomegalovirus infection. Background on the study: An indication of both CMV infection and matching HLA type came from public TCR beta signatures.

Notes on the study in general: Using cumulative public TCR beta family frequency, the authors identified those who carried CMV together with the relevant HLA. There were HLA-C-restricted CMV-specific TCR beta clonotypes dominating the ex vivo response.

This clonotype originated in a human donor in good health (CMV status not recorded). Some clones in this sample may be carry-over from other donors' samples. This chain connects TRBV12-3 or TRBV12-4 to TRBJ1-2, with D unclear. Sequenced input: PBMCs, sequenced either directly or after in vitro stimulation (not recorded which). The CDR3 DNA reads as TGTGCCAGCAGTTTAGGGGCAGGTCTCAAAGGCTACACCTTC. Its translation: CASSLGAGLKGYTF.